Below are 8 T cell receptor beta chains sequenced from a single sample in a study of T cell changes during pregnancy in multiple sclerosis. Sequencing used immunoSEQ multiplex PCR; TCRdb keeps in-frame clones, though not all of them. The table has 45,000 to 60,000 clones, around 90% seen once. Source: peripheral blood, taken after pregnancy. The source is a female donor in good health, enrolled as a control in a pregnancy study.

This clone is a singleton in its sample. The genes are TRBV6-6 and TRBJ2-1; D call uncertain. The CDR3 covers 15 residues. The V gene lost 6 bases and the J gene lost 6 bases, with 18 bases spanning the gap. Per the germline V gene, CDR1 is MNHNY and CDR2 is SVGAGI (reference sequence). The CDR3 region is CASSPSQTYGNEQFF. CDR3 nucleotide sequence: TGTGCCAGCAGCCCGAGCCAAACCTATGGCAATGAGCAGTTCTTC.

This clone was counted a single time. The chain is built from TRBV21-1 and TRBJ2-7; the D call of TRBD1 is as the table states it, not checked on the DNA. TRBV21-1 is a pseudogene locus. The CDR3 consists of 16 residues. The CDR3: CASSARPRTGSYEQYF. Written as DNA, the CDR3 is TGTGCCAGCAGCGCTCGCCCGAGGACAGGCTCCTACGAGCAGTACTTC.

Notes on this clone: Without the conserved terminal phenylalanine or tryptophan, this CDR3 likely stems from a read error. It is unclear where the CDR3 begins or ends on the DNA, so no DNA is shown, and the CDR3 is as TCRdb lists it. J is TRBJ1-2 and V is TRBV30; TRBD1 is taken as the D call from the table, unchecked against the DNA. 13 amino acids form the CDR3, both terminal residues included. The germline V gene has CDR1 GTSNPN and CDR2 SVGIG (reference sequence). The CDR3 region is CAWSVQGTGTVSS.

The chain carries TRBV29-1 and TRBJ1-1; 10 positions match TRBD1. The CDR3 is made up of 15 amino acids. Germline loops: CDR1 SQVTM, CDR2 ANQGSEA. V shed 7 bases and J 3 bases; nucleotides not matched to a gene: 11. CDR3 nucleotides: TGCAGCGCCCGGGGGGGACAGGGGACGGACACTGAAGCTTTCTTT. Encoded protein: CSARGGQGTDTEAFF.

The rearrangement joins TRBV15 to TRBJ2-1; TRBD2 agrees at 11 bases. J gave up 8 bases and V 1 base, and 4 bases lay outside the gene matches. In germline, CDR1 is LNHNV, CDR2 YYDKDF (reference sequence). The CDR3 is made up of 15 amino acids. CDR3 loop: CATSRGASGRYEQFF. The CDR3 nucleotides are TGTGCCACCAGCAGAGGGGCTAGCGGGAGGTATGAGCAGTTCTTC.

V is TRBV5-5 and J is TRBJ1-4; maybe TRBD1 (5 bases). Per the germline V gene, CDR1 is SGHKS and CDR2 is YYEKEE (reference sequence). The V gene lost 4 bases and the J gene lost 4 bases, with 20 bases spanning the gap. CDR3 size: 17 residues. The CDR3 region is CASSPLFRRQGNEKLFF. The CDR3 DNA reads as TGTGCCAGCAGCCCCCTCTTTCGGCGGCAGGGTAATGAAAAACTGTTTTTT.

The genes are TRBV27 and TRBJ1-5, with D possibly matching TRBD1 (5 bases). V lost 6 bases to trimming and J lost 1 base, with 16 bases between them. Per germline, CDR1 MNHEY and CDR2 SMNVEV (reference sequence). There are 16 residues in the CDR3. This CDR3 is CASRPVHRFSNQPQHF. The DNA for the CDR3 is TGTGCCAGCAGACCCGTTCACAGGTTCAGCAATCAGCCCCAGCATTTT.

CDR3 coding DNA: TGTGCCAGCAGCCAGGGTAGACAGGACTATGGCTACACCTTC. Encoded protein: CASSQGRQDYGYTF. The chain employs TRBV4-2 and TRBJ1-2; D is perhaps TRBD1 (6 bases). Per the germline V gene, CDR1 is LGHNA and CDR2 is YNFKEQ. Trimming shortened V by 3 bases and J by 3 bases, and 11 bases separated the two germline ends. This CDR3 is 14 amino acids long.